Listed here are 9 T cell receptor beta chains from one sample, sequenced in a study of cytomegalovirus exposure and HLA in healthy donors. Sequenced by immunoSEQ multiplex PCR; TCRdb stores in-frame clones only, minus some. The sample holds approximately 270,000 clones; 87% are singletons and the top ten take approximately 12%. The sample was PBMCs. These receptor sequences come from a man younger than 35 in good health and CMV-seropositive.

The chain employs TRBV28 and TRBJ2-7, with a weak D call TRBD2 (6 bases). The germline V and J ends were trimmed by 4 bases and 4 bases, with 11 bases remaining between them. Per germline, CDR1 MDHEN and CDR2 SYDVKM. The CDR3 totals 13 residues. The CDR3 bases are TGTGCCAGCAGTTGGGGGGAACGATACGAGCAGTACTTC. Its translation: CASSWGERYEQYF.

A few counts support this clone. The chain combines TRBV7-2 with TRBJ2-5; D is perhaps TRBD1 or TRBD2 (5 bases each). The germline V and J ends were trimmed by 4 bases and 0 bases, with 12 bases remaining between them. The CDR3 consists of 15 residues. The germline gives CDR1 SGHTA, CDR2 FQGNSA. Here the CDR3 reads CASSSGGANQETQYF. CDR3 bases: TGTGCCAGCAGCTCTGGGGGAGCGAACCAAGAGACCCAGTACTTC.

This clone was seen only a few times. This rearrangement joins TRBV7-2 to TRBJ1-2; D remains unclear. Germline CDR1 SGHTA, CDR2 FQGNSA. The CDR3 runs to 13 residues. With 7 bases removed from V and 5 bases from J, the gap between germline ends came to 14 bases. CDR3 sequence (DNA): TGTGCCAGCACCACCTATCGGGAGTATGGCTACACCTTC. Protein: CASTTYREYGYTF.

The chain couples TRBV28 to TRBJ2-1, with TRBD2 identical over 13 bases. Looked up from germline, CDR1 is MDHEN and CDR2 is SYDVKM. With V trimmed by 6 bases and J by 5 bases, 4 bases remained unmatched. The CDR3 is 15 amino acids. The CDR3 nucleotides are TGTGCCAGCAGGATACTAGCGGGAGGGAACAATGAGCAGTTCTTC. As protein: CASRILAGGNNEQFF.

The rearrangement links TRBV6-5 to TRBJ1-1; D not certain. This CDR3 is 14 amino acids long. Trimming pared 2 bases from V and 4 bases from J, leaving 11 bases between. The germline gives CDR1 MNHEY, CDR2 SVGAGI. The CDR3 DNA follows: TGTGCCAGCAGTTACCGCGAGGGTTTCACTGAAGCTTTCTTT. This encodes CASSYREGFTEAFF.

As for this clone: Other DNA sequences in this sample translate to the same CDR3. V usage is TRBV6-1 and J usage is TRBJ1-1; D unresolved. V was pared by 0 bases and J by 5 bases, with 10 bases between. From germline, CDR1 is MNHNS and CDR2 SASEGT. CDR3 length equals 14 residues. The CDR3 nucleotides are TGTGCCAGCAGTGAAGCGGGTCGTGGGACTGAAGCTTTCTTT. It is translated as CASSEAGRGTEAFF.

This clone was recorded only once. The chain joins TRBV11-2 to TRBJ2-7; 15 nucleotides line up with TRBD2. There are 17 residues in the CDR3. CDR1 and CDR2 from the germline V gene are SGHAT and FQNNGV. With 1 base clipped from V and 4 bases from J, the junction kept 5 bases outside the gene matches. CDR3 bases: TGTGCCAGCAGCTTAGGACGGACTAGCGGGAGGGCATACGAGCAGTACTTC. Protein sequence: CASSLGRTSGRAYEQYF.

CDR3 amino acids: CASSLPGLAGVQTQYF. CDR3 nucleotide sequence: TGTGCCAGCAGCCTTCCGGGACTAGCGGGAGTGCAGACCCAGTACTTC. The chain carries TRBV11-1 and TRBJ2-5, with TRBD2 identical over 14 bases. Germline CDR1 is SGHAT and CDR2 is FQDESV (reference sequence). The J segment lost 6 bases and the V segment lost 5 bases, leaving 8 bases of the junction unmatched. The CDR3 sequence is 16 residues long.

The CDR3 DNA reads TGTGCTAGTGGTTTGGTACTCGACCCCCGGGGGGGAGACAAAAACATTCAGTACTTC. Its protein product is CASGLVLDPRGGDKNIQYF. The J gene is TRBJ2-4, the V gene TRBV12-5; the match to TRBD2 covers 8 bases. Germline V gene sequence: CDR1 LGHNT, CDR2 FRNRAP. The CDR3 length is 19 residues. The junction had 13 bases not matched to a gene; V was cut back by 0 bases and J by 3 bases.